This TCR beta chain was captured by sequencing in a study of blood T cell repertoires in COVID-19. Germline V gene data show CDR1 as SEHNR and CDR2 as FQNEAQ (reference sequence). This CDR3 has 14 residues. V shed 5 bases and J shed 7 bases, with 14 bases lying between them. Here immunoSEQ multiplex PCR was the method, and the copy in TCRdb shows in-frame clones only, minus some. The sample yields roughly 200,000 clones, more than 75% seen once. The material sequenced was PBMCs or T cells enriched from blood (not recorded which). This rearrangement joins TRBV7-9 to TRBJ1-4; D unresolved. This sequence originates from a man aged 40-55 years with acute COVID-19. CDR3 nucleotide sequence: TGTGCCAGCAGCGAAGGAGGGTCAAGTGAAAAACTGTTTTTT. It specifies CASSEGGSSEKLFF. The variable domain in full, with the rest retrieved from reference TRBV7-9 and TRBJ1-4, is DTGVSQNPRHKITKRGQNVTFRCDPISEHNRLYWYRQTLGQGPEFLTYFQNEAQLEKSRLLSDRFSAERPKGSFSTLEIQRTEQGDSAMYLCASSEGGSSEKLFFGSGTQLSVL.